These 21 T cell receptor beta chains came from one sample sequenced in a study of shared clonotypes between healthy human individuals. TCRdb's table, derived via immunoSEQ multiplex PCR, lists solely in-frame clones and lacks some. The sample lists approximately 1,000,000 clones, about 72% seen once, with 0.85% to 1% in the top ten. The material sequenced was memory CD4+ T cells from PBMCs. This sample's subset: CD45RA-negative fraction. The receptors shown here come from a man aged 18 to 35 in good health. Some clones in this sample may be carry-over from other donors' samples.

This rearrangement joins TRBV28 to TRBJ1-2; D uncertain. This CDR3 spans 14 amino acids. The V gene lost 2 bases and the J gene lost 5 bases, with 12 bases spanning the gap. Germline assignment: CDR1 MDHEN and CDR2 SYDVKM. In DNA form, the CDR3 reads TGTGCCAGCAGTTTAGAAAGGGTGTATTATGGCTACACCTTC. Translation gives CASSLERVYYGYTF.

This rearrangement joins TRBV11-2 to TRBJ1-4; 9 nucleotides agree with TRBD1. Unmatched junction bases numbered 8, after V lost 1 base and J lost 8 bases. CDR3 size: 16 residues. Germline V gene sequence: CDR1 SGHAT, CDR2 FQNNGV. In nucleotides, the CDR3 is TGTGCCAGCAGCTTAGTGGGACAGGGAATTCGGGAAAAACTGTTTTTT. Amino acid sequence: CASSLVGQGIREKLFF. The entire variable domain, with the rest obtained from reference TRBV11-2 and TRBJ1-4, is as follows: EAGVAQSPRYKIIEKRQSVAFWCNPISGHATLYWYQQILGQGPKLLIQFQNNGVVDDSQLPKDRFSAERLKGVDSTLKIQPAKLEDSAVYLCASSLVGQGIREKLFFGSGTQLSVL.

The chain couples TRBV6-1 to TRBJ2-7; 9 positions match TRBD1. The germline V gene encodes CDR1 MNHNS and CDR2 SASEGT. The CDR3 extends over 15 amino acids. With V trimmed by 3 bases and J by 3 bases, 6 bases remained unmatched. CDR3 DNA sequence: TGTGCCAGCAGTGACATGACAGGGGGTCGCTACGAGCAGTACTTC. This translates into CASSDMTGGRYEQYF.

V is TRBV2 and J is TRBJ2-7, with 8 bases matching TRBD1. The CDR3 is 13 amino acids. Germline CDR1 is SNHLY and CDR2 is FYNNEI. V was pared by 7 bases and J by 3 bases, with 5 bases of the junction left unmatched. The CDR3 DNA is TGTGCCAGCATTGGACAGGGTTTCTACGAGCAGTACTTC. Protein: CASIGQGFYEQYF. Based on the CDR3 plus reference TRBV2 and TRBJ2-7, the full variable domain is EPEVTQTPSHQVTQMGQEVILRCVPISNHLYFYWYRQILGQKVEFLVSFYNNEISEKSEIFDDQFSVERPDGSNFTLKIRSTKLEDSAMYFCASIGQGFYEQYFGPGTRLTVT.

Only a few counts were recorded for this clone. The chain links TRBV5-1 to TRBJ2-5, with 12 bases that match TRBD2. CDR1 and CDR2 from the germline V gene are SGHRS and YFSETQ. V dropped 4 bases and J dropped 4; count of bases not matched to a gene: 8. The CDR3 contains 16 residues. CDR3 amino acids: CASSPRLAGEGETQYF. The CDR3 nucleotides read TGCGCCAGCAGCCCTAGACTAGCGGGAGAGGGAGAGACCCAGTACTTC.

The chain uses TRBV7-2 and TRBJ1-4; maybe TRBD1 (5 bases). Germline values: CDR1 SGHTA, CDR2 FQGNSA. The CDR3 is made up of 15 amino acids. The V end lost 2 bases, the J end lost 2 bases, and 9 bases lay between the germline ends. CDR3 nucleotides: TGTGCCAGCAGCTTATCGGGGGGGACTAATGAAAAACTGTTTTTT. Amino acids: CASSLSGGTNEKLFF.

The chain has TRBV7-6 and TRBJ2-7, with 11 bases aligning to TRBD1. This CDR3 has 16 amino acids. CDR1 and CDR2 from the germline V gene are SGHVS and FNYEAQ. V shed 5 bases, J shed 5 bases, and the junction held 11 bases outside the gene matches. In nucleotides, the CDR3 is TGTGCCAGCAGCCGGACAGGGGGCGCGATCGTCGACGAGCAGTACTTC. Translated, it gives CASSRTGGAIVDEQYF.

CDR3 nucleotide sequence: TGTGCCAGCAGGCTCAACCTCGGTGAAGCTTTCTTT. Translation gives CASRLNLGEAFF. The rearrangement joins TRBV7-9 to TRBJ1-1; D uncertain. The ends were cut back, 6 bases at V and 7 bases at J, with 12 bases in the middle. Germline V lookup: CDR1 SEHNR, CDR2 FQNEAQ (reference sequence). CDR3 size: 12 residues.

CDR3: CAISEQGFNSPLHF. The CDR3 DNA is TGTGCCATCAGTGAGCAGGGTTTTAATTCACCCCTCCACTTT. The rearrangement uses TRBV10-3 and TRBJ1-6; possible D gene TRBD1, 5 bases. The V gene lost 2 bases and the J gene lost 6 bases, with 8 bases spanning the gap. The CDR3 is 14 residues long. CDR1 and CDR2 (germline): ENHRY, SYGVKD.

The gene calls are TRBV9 and TRBJ1-3; the match to TRBD1 covers 8 bases. V lost 7 bases to trimming and J lost 0 bases; unmatched junction nucleotides: 3. CDR1 is SGDLS, CDR2 YYNGEE, per germline. This CDR3 is 14 amino acids long. In nucleotides, the CDR3 is TGTGCCAGCCGACAGGGGAGCTCTGGAAACACCATATATTTT. It yields the protein CASRQGSSGNTIYF.

The chain joins TRBV6-6 to TRBJ1-3; D might be TRBD1 (5 bases). Germline lookup yields CDR1 MNHNY and CDR2 SVGAGI (reference sequence). Trimming shortened V by 3 bases and J by 2 bases, and 11 bases separated the two germline ends. This CDR3 contains 15 residues. CDR3 residues: CASSYDRGAGNTIYF. In DNA form, the CDR3 reads TGTGCCAGCAGTTATGATAGGGGAGCTGGAAACACCATATATTTT.

The chain employs TRBV5-1 and TRBJ2-1, with 9 bases matching TRBD1. Unmatched junction bases numbered 3, after V lost 4 bases and J lost 4 bases. This CDR3 region has 14 residues. Germline V gene data show CDR1 as SGHRS and CDR2 as YFSETQ. CDR3 nucleotide sequence: TGCGCCAGCAGCCAAGGACAGGGGTACAATGAGCAGTTCTTC. Amino acid sequence: CASSQGQGYNEQFF. The entire variable domain, with the rest obtained from reference TRBV5-1 and TRBJ2-1, is as follows: KAGVTQTPRYLIKTRGQQVTLSCSPISGHRSVSWYQQTPGQGLQFLFEYFSETQRNKGNFPGRFSGRQFSNSRSEMNVSTLELGDSALYLCASSQGQGYNEQFFGPGTRLTVL.

This rearrangement joins TRBV30 to TRBJ1-5; D is unclear. V gave up 0 bases and J gave up 4 bases, with 10 bases separating them. Germline V CDR1 and CDR2: GTSNPN, SVGIG (reference sequence). This CDR3 comprises 14 residues. The DNA of the CDR3 is TGTGCCTGGAGTGTCGGGAGTTTTAATCAGCCCCAGCATTTT. As protein: CAWSVGSFNQPQHF.

This clone has ten or more counts. The V gene is TRBV20-1, the J gene TRBJ1-2; D unresolved. Deletions cut 6 bases from V and 7 bases from J, with 9 bases between. The CDR3 consists of 10 residues. Germline CDR1 and CDR2: DFQATT and SNEGSKA (reference sequence). The CDR3 protein is CSAKEAGYTF. As DNA, the CDR3 is TGCAGTGCCAAGGAGGCTGGCTACACCTTC.

The V and J genes are TRBV6-6 and TRBJ1-1; D unclear. The V end lost 6 bases, the J end lost 2 bases, and 10 bases lay between the germline ends. The length of the CDR3 is 13 residues. Germline loops: CDR1 MNHNY, CDR2 SVGAGI (reference sequence). CDR3 loop: CASRNIENTEAFF. The CDR3 bases are TGTGCCAGCAGAAACATAGAAAACACTGAAGCTTTCTTT.

This clone came up a few times. The gene calls are TRBV29-1 and TRBJ2-7, with D unclear. Per germline, CDR1 SQVTM and CDR2 ANQGSEA. This CDR3 is built from 12 residues. Trimming pared 4 bases from V and 5 bases from J, leaving 12 bases between. The chain's CDR3 is CSVGSSGDEQYF. CDR3 in DNA: TGCAGCGTTGGTTCGAGTGGGGACGAGCAGTACTTC.

The chain carries TRBV2 and TRBJ2-1; TRBD2 aligns across 8 bases. V shed 7 bases, J shed 0 bases, and the junction held 5 bases outside the gene matches. The CDR3 totals 15 residues. Germline-derived CDR1 and CDR2 are SNHLY and FYNNEI. CDR3 protein: CASINGRGSYNEQFF. In DNA, the CDR3 is TGTGCCAGCATTAACGGGAGGGGCTCCTACAATGAGCAGTTCTTC.

The J gene is TRBJ1-4, the V gene TRBV6-5, with 7 bases identical to TRBD1. The J segment lost 7 bases and the V segment lost 0 bases, leaving 8 bases of the junction unmatched. The germline V gene has CDR1 MNHEY and CDR2 SVGAGI. The CDR3 runs 16 residues. This chain's CDR3 is CASSYSFQGVVEKLFF. For the CDR3, the DNA is TGTGCCAGCAGTTACTCATTTCAGGGGGTGGTTGAAAAACTGTTTTTT.

The chain combines TRBV10-3 with TRBJ2-5, with 7 positions matching TRBD2. Gene TRBJ2-7 matches the end of the DNA better, so the J call may be wrong. This CDR3 spans 15 amino acids. In germline, CDR1 is ENHRY, CDR2 SYGVKD. The CDR3 bases are TGTGCCATCAGTGAGGGGGTAGCGGGTGCCTACGAGCAGTACTTC. It specifies CAISEGVAGAYEQYF.

V gene TRBV5-1 combines with J gene TRBJ2-5, with unresolved D. The CDR3 totals 13 residues. Trimming left V 1 base short and J 2 bases short, with 6 bases between. Germline V CDR1 and CDR2: SGHRS, YFSETQ. CDR3 sequence reads: CASSLLQQETQYF. Here the CDR3 DNA reads TGCGCCAGCAGCTTGTTGCAGCAAGAGACCCAGTACTTC.

Here the CDR3 DNA reads TGTGCCAGCAGCTTGGACCCAGTCTACGAGCAGTACTTC. Its protein is CASSLDPVYEQYF. The chain recombines TRBV5-5 with TRBJ2-5; no firm D call. The J call may be incorrect, as the DNA end agrees better with TRBJ2-7. CDR1 and CDR2 from the germline V gene are SGHKS and YYEKEE (reference sequence). The CDR3 is 13 residues long.